A single sample gave rise to the 17 T cell receptor beta chains below, sequenced in a study of T cells after yellow fever vaccination. One entry per CDR3 protein results from TCRdb running MiXCR on the 5' RACE reads. The data show a few hundred thousand distinct CDR3 sequences, more than 6.5% seen once. The sequenced sample was CD4+ T cells sorted from PBMCs, obtained on the day of the yellow fever booster vaccination. These receptors were obtained from a man aged 25-40 years who received the YFV17D yellow fever vaccine.

Regarding this clonotype: At one end, the junction sequence differs from germline, possibly due to a read error. The rearrangement links TRBV5-4 to TRBJ2-1; 8 bases are shared with TRBD1. This CDR3 has 16 amino acids. From germline, CDR1 is SGHNT and CDR2 YYREEE (reference sequence). The CDR3 region has the DNA TGTGCCAGCAGCTTGGCCAGGGGGCAAATATACAATAAGCAGTTCTTC. Translated: CASSLARGQIYNKQFF.

The table lists this clonotype with a count of one. A much larger clone is a single base away; this may be a read error. The J gene is TRBJ2-3, the V gene TRBV5-1; D might be TRBD1 (5 bases). CDR1 is SGHRS, CDR2 YFSETQ, per germline. The CDR3 covers 14 residues. Trimming cost V 3 bases and J 0 bases, with 8 bases left between them. Written as DNA, the CDR3 is TGCGCCAGCAGCTCCGGACATAGCACAGATACGCAGTATTTT. It yields the protein CASSSGHSTDTQYF. The full variable domain, in which reference TRBV5-1 and TRBJ2-3 provide the parts outside the CDR3, is KAGVTQTPRYLIKTRGQQVTLSCSPISGHRSVSWYQQTPGQGLQFLFEYFSETQRNKGNFPGRFSGRQFSNSRSEMNVSTLELGDSALYLCASSSGHSTDTQYFGPGTRLTVL.

The table lists this clonotype with a few counts. The chain couples TRBV5-1 to TRBJ2-2; 8 positions agree with TRBD2. The CDR3 covers 16 residues. Germline V CDR1 and CDR2: SGHRS, YFSETQ. Trimming cost V 0 bases and J 0 bases; bases outside gene matches: 1. The CDR3: CASSLGSGTNTGELFF. For the CDR3, the DNA is TGCGCCAGCAGCTTGGGTAGCGGGACGAACACCGGGGAGCTGTTTTTT.

The V call is TRBV5-1, the J call TRBJ2-7, with 11 bases aligning to TRBD2. The CDR3 extends over 15 amino acids. V shed 5 bases and J 3 bases; nucleotides not matched to a gene: 7. The V gene's germline CDR1 is SGHRS and CDR2 YFSETQ. The CDR3 DNA is TGCGCCAGCAGGTTAGCGGGAGGGCCCTTCTACGAGCAGTACTTC. It codes for CASRLAGGPFYEQYF.

This chain links TRBV6-2 or TRBV6-3 with TRBJ2-1, with D uncertain. Germline assignment: CDR1 MNHEY and CDR2 SVGEGT. This CDR3 is built from 12 residues. V was cut by 2 bases and J by 4 bases, with 3 bases left in between. The CDR3 spells CASSYDYNEQFF. The CDR3 nucleotides are TGTGCCAGCAGTTACGATTACAATGAGCAGTTCTTC.

The genes are TRBV15 and TRBJ2-7; 8 bases map to TRBD1. This CDR3 comprises 15 residues. The germline V gene has CDR1 LNHNV and CDR2 YYDKDF (reference sequence). The V and J ends lost 3 bases and 5 bases, in that order; junction bases with no gene match: 9. The DNA of the CDR3 is TGTGCCACCAGCAGTTCGACAGGGGTTGGCGACGAGCAGTACTTC. This gives the protein CATSSSTGVGDEQYF.

In this sample, this clonotype turned up a few times. This chain joins TRBV20-1 and TRBJ2-3; TRBD2 matches at 8 bases. The V gene's germline CDR1 is DFQATT and CDR2 SNEGSKA (reference sequence). CDR3 length: 18 residues. V lost 1 base and J lost 6; bases outside the gene matches: 18. CDR3 residues: CSARGSGKDVDPTDTQYF. CDR3 bases: TGCAGTGCTAGAGGTAGCGGGAAGGATGTGGACCCCACCGATACGCAGTATTTT.

V and J are TRBV3-1 and TRBJ2-1; 10 positions agree with TRBD2. This CDR3 is 17 amino acids long. With V trimmed by 6 bases and J by 7 bases, 15 bases remained unmatched. The V gene's germline CDR1 is LGHDT and CDR2 YNNKEL (reference sequence). The CDR3 bases are TGTGCCAGCAGAGATACCCCCAGCGGGAGGGGTTTAAATGAGCAGTTCTTC. It specifies CASRDTPSGRGLNEQFF.

This clonotype occurred a few times. The rearrangement links TRBV28 to TRBJ1-1; the match to TRBD1 covers 8 bases. V gave up 6 bases and J gave up 1 base; unmatched junction bases: 4. CDR3 length: 14 amino acids. Germline lookup yields CDR1 MDHEN and CDR2 SYDVKM. CDR3 sequence (DNA): TGTGCCAGCAGATCAGGGGGCGCGAACACTGAAGCTTTCTTT. Translation: CASRSGGANTEAFF.

Ten or more counts support this clonotype. The chain joins TRBV11-3 to TRBJ2-1; possible D gene TRBD2, 5 bases. This CDR3 region has 13 residues. Germline V gives CDR1 SGHNT, CDR2 YENEEA. Trimming removed 9 bases at V and 0 bases at J, with 9 bases between. The CDR3 sequence: CASSERSYNEQFF. The CDR3 DNA follows: TGTGCCAGTAGCGAACGCTCCTACAATGAGCAGTTCTTC.

The CDR3 DNA is TGTGCCAGCAGCTTAGGGTTAGCGGGAGGGCTAAGGGAGCAGTACTTC. Its translation: CASSLGLAGGLREQYF. The V call is TRBV7-2, the J call TRBJ2-7; TRBD2 matches at 11 bases. The CDR3 has 16 residues. CDR1 is SGHTA and CDR2 is FQGNSA in the germline V gene. The J segment lost 7 bases and the V segment lost 1 base, leaving 9 bases of the junction unmatched. Filled out from reference TRBV7-2 and TRBJ2-7, the complete variable domain reads GAGVSQSPSNKVTEKGKDVELRCDPISGHTALYWYRQSLGQGLEFLIYFQGNSAPDKSGLPSDRFSAERTGGSVSTLTIQRTQQEDSAVYLCASSLGLAGGLREQYFGPGTRLTVT.

The chain recombines TRBV2 with TRBJ2-7, with D perhaps matching TRBD2 (6 bases). CDR1 is SNHLY, CDR2 FYNNEI, per germline. CDR3 length: 13 residues. V was trimmed by 4 bases and J by 2 bases, leaving 9 bases between them. DNA of the CDR3: TGTGCCAGCAGTGGGGCGGGGACCTACGAGCAGTACTTC. It encodes CASSGAGTYEQYF. Full variable domain (rest looked up from reference TRBV2 and TRBJ2-7): EPEVTQTPSHQVTQMGQEVILRCVPISNHLYFYWYRQILGQKVEFLVSFYNNEISEKSEIFDDQFSVERPDGSNFTLKIRSTKLEDSAMYFCASSGAGTYEQYFGPGTRLTVT.

About this clonotype itself: A much larger clone is a single base away; this may be a read error. V and J are TRBV6-1 and TRBJ2-3; unclear D gene. The CDR3 is made up of 15 amino acids. CDR1 is MNHNS and CDR2 is SASEGT in the germline V gene. The CDR3: CPSLTTARNTDTQYF. CDR3 nucleotide sequence: TGTCCCAGCCTTACCACAGCGAGAAACACAGATACGCAGTATTTT.

This chain links TRBV28 with TRBJ2-6; D tentatively fits TRBD1 or TRBD2 (6 bases each). Germline V gene sequence: CDR1 MDHEN, CDR2 SYDVKM. This CDR3 comprises 19 residues. Trimming pared 3 bases from V and 2 bases from J, leaving 20 bases between. Written as DNA, the CDR3 is TGTGCCAGCAGTTTGGCGGGACAAGTCCTCTCTACTGGGGCCAACGTCCTGACTTTC. Residues: CASSLAGQVLSTGANVLTF.

The V and J genes are TRBV29-1 and TRBJ2-1; 7 bases match TRBD2. Losses at the gene ends were 7 bases for V and 2 bases for J; bases not matched to a gene: 11. Germline CDR1 and CDR2: SQVTM and ANQGSEA. CDR3 length: 15 residues. CDR3: CSASPGGRPYNEQFF. Written as DNA, the CDR3 is TGCAGCGCTTCCCCCGGGGGGAGACCCTACAATGAGCAGTTCTTC.

This clonotype was counted many times. This sequence joins TRBV29-1 and TRBJ2-1, with 8 bases matching TRBD2. From germline, CDR1 is SQVTM and CDR2 ANQGSEA. Losses at the gene ends were 5 bases for V and 0 bases for J; bases not matched to a gene: 9. This CDR3 spans 16 amino acids. CDR3 loop: CSVRNSGTSSYNEQFF. The CDR3 DNA reads as TGCAGCGTTAGGAATAGCGGGACCAGCTCCTACAATGAGCAGTTCTTC.

This clonotype was recorded many times. V gene TRBV9 combines with J gene TRBJ2-2, with D possibly matching TRBD1 (5 bases). Germline lookup yields CDR1 SGDLS and CDR2 YYNGEE. V shed 4 bases and J shed 1 base, with 14 bases lying between them. The CDR3 runs to 16 residues. Here the CDR3 DNA reads TGTGCCAGCAGCCCATGGGGCTCTCAGAACACCGGGGAGCTGTTTTTT. It codes for CASSPWGSQNTGELFF. The whole variable domain, remainder taken from reference TRBV9 and TRBJ2-2, is DSGVTQTPKHLITATGQRVTLRCSPRSGDLSVYWYQQSLDQGLQFLIQYYNGEERAKGNILERFSAQQFPDLHSELNLSSLELGDSALYFCASSPWGSQNTGELFFGEGSRLTVL.